This TCR beta chain was observed in a study of cytomegalovirus exposure and HLA in healthy donors. Profiled with immunoSEQ multiplex PCR; TCRdb holds only in-frame clones, not every one. Here the sample spans about 150,000 clones, around 88% being singletons. This TCR was recovered from a man in his late teens or twenties in good health and CMV-seropositive. Sequences were obtained from PBMCs.

The CDR3 DNA sequence: TGTGCCAGCAGCTTGAGAGTGCGGCTAGCGGCGAATGAGCAGTTCTTC. Its translation: CASSLRVRLAANEQFF. This sequence joins TRBV5-4 and TRBJ2-1; 7 bases agree with TRBD2. There are 16 residues in the CDR3. Per the germline V gene, CDR1 is SGHNT and CDR2 is YYREEE (reference sequence). The trim removed 1 base at V and 7 bases at J, leaving 11 bases unmatched. The full variable domain, its missing parts supplied by reference TRBV5-4 and TRBJ2-1, is ETGVTQSPTHLIKTRGQQVTLRCSSQSGHNTVSWYQQALGQGPQFIFQYYREEENGRGNFPPRFSGLQFPNYSSELNVNALELDDSALYLCASSLRVRLAANEQFFGPGTRLTVL.